This TCR beta chain was captured in a study of T cell responses to AZD1222 COVID-19 vaccine. Findings of the study overall: Elevations in Spike-specific TCR breadth and depth followed administration of two AZD1222 doses. CD4 TCRs covered the whole spike, strongest at regions 160-218 and 743-854.

Germline V lookup: CDR1 SGHRS, CDR2 YFSETQ. This CDR3 has 15 amino acids. V gave up 0 bases and J gave up 0 bases, with 9 bases separating them. Note on this clone: The antigen is unknown.

Sequencing used immunoSEQ multiplex PCR; TCRdb keeps in-frame clones, though not all of them. The table records under 150,000 clones, roughly nine tenths of them present only once. V usage is TRBV5-1 and J usage is TRBJ1-1; no clear D. Sequencing was performed on peripheral blood, taken 28 days after the second AZD1222 dose. The clonotype was recovered from an adult who received the AZD1222 COVID-19 vaccine. In DNA form, the CDR3 reads TGCGCCAGCAGCTTGGTTACCAGCTTGAACACTGAAGCTTTCTTT. Its translation is CASSLVTSLNTEAFF.